Following are 2 T cell receptor beta chains from one sample sequenced in a study of identical twins. TCRdb re-analysed the 5' RACE reads in MiXCR, keeping a single row per CDR3 protein. This sample has some 460,000 distinct CDR3 sequences, with 14% found just once. These data are also associated with another study on yellow fever vaccine responses in identical twins.

Sequenced sample: CD4+ T cells sorted from blood. These receptors came from a woman between 18 and 30 years old in good health.

This clonotype was detected many times. V gene TRBV7-2 combines with J gene TRBJ2-2, with D possibly TRBD2 on 5 matching bases. The CDR3 length is 14 residues. Germline V CDR1 and CDR2: SGHTA, FQGNSA. Trimming took 1 base from V and 6 from J, leaving 9 bases between them. The CDR3 protein is CASSLGGSAGELFF. In nucleotides, the CDR3 is TGTGCCAGCAGCTTAGGAGGGAGCGCCGGGGAGCTGTTTTTT. Variable domain in full (rest from reference TRBV7-2 and TRBJ2-2): GAGVSQSPSNKVTEKGKDVELRCDPISGHTALYWYRQSLGQGLEFLIYFQGNSAPDKSGLPSDRFSAERTGGSVSTLTIQRTQQEDSAVYLCASSLGGSAGELFFGEGSRLTVL.

The CDR3: CASSLNADLAKNIQYF. In nucleotides, the CDR3 is TGTGCCAGCAGTTTAAATGCAGACCTAGCCAAAAACATTCAGTACTTC. This chain connects TRBV28 to TRBJ2-4; D call uncertain. The CDR3 has 16 amino acids. Per germline, CDR1 MDHEN and CDR2 SYDVKM. V lost 2 bases, J lost 0 bases, and 11 bases lay in between.